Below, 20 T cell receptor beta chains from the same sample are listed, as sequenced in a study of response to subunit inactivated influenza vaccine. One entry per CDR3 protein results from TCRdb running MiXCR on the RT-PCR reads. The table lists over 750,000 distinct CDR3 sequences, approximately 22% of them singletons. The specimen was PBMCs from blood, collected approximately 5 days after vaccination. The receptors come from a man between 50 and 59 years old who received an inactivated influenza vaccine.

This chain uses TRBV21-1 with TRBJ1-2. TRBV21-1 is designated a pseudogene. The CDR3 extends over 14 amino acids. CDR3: CASSKAFDYYGYTF. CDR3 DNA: TGTGCCAGCAGCAAAGCTTTCGACTACTATGGCTACACCTTC.

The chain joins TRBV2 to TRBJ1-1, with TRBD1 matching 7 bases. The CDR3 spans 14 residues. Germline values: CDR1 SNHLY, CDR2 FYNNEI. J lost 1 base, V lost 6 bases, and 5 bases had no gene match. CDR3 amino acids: CASRGQRTNTEAFF. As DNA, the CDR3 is TGTGCCAGCAGGGGACAGCGAACGAACACTGAAGCTTTCTTT.

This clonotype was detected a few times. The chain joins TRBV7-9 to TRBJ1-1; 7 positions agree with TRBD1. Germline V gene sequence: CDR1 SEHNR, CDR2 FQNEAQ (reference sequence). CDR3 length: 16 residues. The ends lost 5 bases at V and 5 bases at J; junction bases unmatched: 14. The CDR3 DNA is TGTGCCAGCAGCCCAGGTGGCAGGAGGGGGCCAACTGAAGCTTTCTTT. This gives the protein CASSPGGRRGPTEAFF. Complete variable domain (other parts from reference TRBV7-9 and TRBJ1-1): DTGVSQNPRHKITKRGQNVTFRCDPISEHNRLYWYRQTLGQGPEFLTYFQNEAQLEKSRLLSDRFSAERPKGSFSTLEIQRTEQGDSAMYLCASSPGGRRGPTEAFFGQGTRLTVV.

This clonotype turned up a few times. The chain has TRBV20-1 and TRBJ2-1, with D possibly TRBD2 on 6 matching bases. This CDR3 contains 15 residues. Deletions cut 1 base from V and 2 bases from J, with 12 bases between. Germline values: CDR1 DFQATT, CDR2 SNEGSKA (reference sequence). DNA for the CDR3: TGCAGTGCTAGAGGGCGGGGATTTGCCTACAATGAGCAGTTCTTC. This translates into CSARGRGFAYNEQFF.

The CDR3 DNA reads as TGCAGTGCCGGACAGACTAATAATTCACCCCTCCACTTT. Protein sequence: CSAGQTNNSPLHF. This chain uses TRBV20-1 with TRBJ1-6; the D gene is possibly TRBD1 (6 bases). This CDR3 contains 13 residues. Germline CDR1 is DFQATT and CDR2 is SNEGSKA (reference sequence). The ends were cut back, 6 bases at V and 5 bases at J, with 11 bases in the middle.

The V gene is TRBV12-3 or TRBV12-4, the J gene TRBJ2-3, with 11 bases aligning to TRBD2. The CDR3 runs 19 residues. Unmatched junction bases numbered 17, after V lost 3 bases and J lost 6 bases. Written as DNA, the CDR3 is TGTGCCAGCAGTTTCCCTCTCAATTTAGCGGGAGGGCCCTCGGATACGCAGTATTTT. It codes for CASSFPLNLAGGPSDTQYF.

CDR3 DNA: TGTGCCACCAGCAGAGTACGTGCAACTAATGAAAAACTGTTTTTT. As protein: CATSRVRATNEKLFF. J is TRBJ1-4 and V is TRBV15; D not certain. The germline V gene has CDR1 LNHNV and CDR2 YYDKDF (reference sequence). V shed 1 base and J shed 0 bases, with 6 bases lying between them. There are 15 residues in the CDR3.

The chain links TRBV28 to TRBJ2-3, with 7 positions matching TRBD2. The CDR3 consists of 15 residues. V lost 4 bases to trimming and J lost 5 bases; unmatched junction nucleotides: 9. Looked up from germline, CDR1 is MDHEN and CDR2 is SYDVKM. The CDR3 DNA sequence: TGTGCCAGCAGTTATAGGGAGGGTTCGGGAGATACGCAGTATTTT. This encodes CASSYREGSGDTQYF.

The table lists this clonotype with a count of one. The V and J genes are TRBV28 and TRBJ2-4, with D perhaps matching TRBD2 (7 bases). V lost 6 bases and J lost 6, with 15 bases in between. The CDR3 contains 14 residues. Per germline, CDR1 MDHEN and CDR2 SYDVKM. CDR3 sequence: CASSLNREGNIQYF. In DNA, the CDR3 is TGTGCCAGCAGCCTAAACAGGGAGGGAAACATTCAGTACTTC.

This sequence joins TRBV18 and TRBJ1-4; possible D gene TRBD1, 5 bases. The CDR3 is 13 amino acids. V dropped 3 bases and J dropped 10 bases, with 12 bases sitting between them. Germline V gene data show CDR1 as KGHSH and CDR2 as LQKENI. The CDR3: CASSPRDEGKLFF. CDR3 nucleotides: TGTGCCAGCTCACCTAGGGACGAAGGAAAACTGTTTTTT.

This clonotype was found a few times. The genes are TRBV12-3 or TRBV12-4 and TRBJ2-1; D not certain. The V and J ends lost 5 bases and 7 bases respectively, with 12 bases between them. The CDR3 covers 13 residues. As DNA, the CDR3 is TGTGCCAGCAGTCCGATCTATGGAAATGAGCAGTTCTTC. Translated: CASSPIYGNEQFF.

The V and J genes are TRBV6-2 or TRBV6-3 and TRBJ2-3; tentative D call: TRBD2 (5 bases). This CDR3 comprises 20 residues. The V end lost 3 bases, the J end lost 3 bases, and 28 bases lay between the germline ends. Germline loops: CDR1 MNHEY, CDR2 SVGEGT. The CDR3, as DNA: TGTGCCAGCAGTTATAACGCGTTCCTCGGAGGCGGCTCCCCTACAGATACGCAGTATTTT. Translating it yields CASSYNAFLGGGSPTDTQYF.

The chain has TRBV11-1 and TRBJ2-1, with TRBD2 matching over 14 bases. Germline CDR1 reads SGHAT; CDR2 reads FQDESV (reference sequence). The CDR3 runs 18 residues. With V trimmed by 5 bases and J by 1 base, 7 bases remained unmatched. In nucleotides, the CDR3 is TGTGCCAGCAGCCTCGGGACTAGCGGGAGTTCTTCCTACAATGAGCAGTTCTTC. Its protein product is CASSLGTSGSSSYNEQFF.

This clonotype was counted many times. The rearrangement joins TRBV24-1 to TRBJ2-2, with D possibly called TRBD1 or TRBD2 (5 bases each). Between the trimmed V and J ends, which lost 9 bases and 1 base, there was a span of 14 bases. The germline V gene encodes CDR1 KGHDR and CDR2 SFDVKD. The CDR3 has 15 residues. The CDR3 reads CATGWGTENTGELFF. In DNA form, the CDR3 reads TGTGCCACCGGATGGGGGACCGAGAACACCGGGGAGCTGTTTTTT.

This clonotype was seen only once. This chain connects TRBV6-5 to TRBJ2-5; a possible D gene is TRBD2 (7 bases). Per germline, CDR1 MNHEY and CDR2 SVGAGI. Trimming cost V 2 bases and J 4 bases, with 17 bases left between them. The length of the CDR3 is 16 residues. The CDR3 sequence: CASSYGAAGARETQYF. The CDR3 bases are TGTGCCAGCAGTTACGGTGCTGCGGGGGCGAGAGAGACCCAGTACTTC.

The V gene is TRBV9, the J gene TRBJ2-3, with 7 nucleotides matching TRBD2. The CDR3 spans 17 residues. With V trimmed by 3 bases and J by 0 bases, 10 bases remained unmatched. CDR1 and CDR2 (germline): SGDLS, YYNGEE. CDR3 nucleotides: TGTGCCAGCAGCGGACAAGAAGCGGGACTTAGCACAGATACGCAGTATTTT. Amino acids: CASSGQEAGLSTDTQYF.

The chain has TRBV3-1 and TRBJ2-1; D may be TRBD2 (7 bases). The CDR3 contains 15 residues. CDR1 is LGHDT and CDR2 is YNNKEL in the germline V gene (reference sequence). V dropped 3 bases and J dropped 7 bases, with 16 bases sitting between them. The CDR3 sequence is CASSHPEGGANEQFF. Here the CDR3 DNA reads TGTGCCAGCAGCCACCCGGAAGGGGGGGCGAATGAGCAGTTCTTC.

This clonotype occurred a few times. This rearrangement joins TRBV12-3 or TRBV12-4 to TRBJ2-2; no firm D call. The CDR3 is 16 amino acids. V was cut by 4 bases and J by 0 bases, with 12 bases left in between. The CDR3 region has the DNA TGTGCCAGCAGTTGGTTCAGGAGTTCGAACACCGGGGAGCTGTTTTTT. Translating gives CASSWFRSSNTGELFF.

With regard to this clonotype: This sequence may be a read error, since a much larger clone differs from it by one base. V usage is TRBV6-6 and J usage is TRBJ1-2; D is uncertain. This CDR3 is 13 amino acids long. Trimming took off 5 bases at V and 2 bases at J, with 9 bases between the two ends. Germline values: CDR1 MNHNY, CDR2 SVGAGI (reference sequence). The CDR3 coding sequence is TGTGCCAGCAGTAACCACAGAAACTATGGCTACACCTTC. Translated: CASSNHRNYGYTF.

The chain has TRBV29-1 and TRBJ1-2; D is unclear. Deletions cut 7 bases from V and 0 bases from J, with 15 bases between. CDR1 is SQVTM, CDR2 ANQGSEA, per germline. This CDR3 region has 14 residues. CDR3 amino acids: CSAGEILSNYGYTF. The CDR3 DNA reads TGCAGCGCCGGTGAGATACTATCTAACTATGGCTACACCTTC. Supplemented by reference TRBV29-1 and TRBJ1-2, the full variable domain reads SAVISQKPSRDICQRGTSLTIQCQVDSQVTMMFWYRQQPGQSLTLIATANQGSEATYESGFVIDKFPISRPNLTFSTLTVSNMSPEDSSIYLCSAGEILSNYGYTFGSGTRLTVV.